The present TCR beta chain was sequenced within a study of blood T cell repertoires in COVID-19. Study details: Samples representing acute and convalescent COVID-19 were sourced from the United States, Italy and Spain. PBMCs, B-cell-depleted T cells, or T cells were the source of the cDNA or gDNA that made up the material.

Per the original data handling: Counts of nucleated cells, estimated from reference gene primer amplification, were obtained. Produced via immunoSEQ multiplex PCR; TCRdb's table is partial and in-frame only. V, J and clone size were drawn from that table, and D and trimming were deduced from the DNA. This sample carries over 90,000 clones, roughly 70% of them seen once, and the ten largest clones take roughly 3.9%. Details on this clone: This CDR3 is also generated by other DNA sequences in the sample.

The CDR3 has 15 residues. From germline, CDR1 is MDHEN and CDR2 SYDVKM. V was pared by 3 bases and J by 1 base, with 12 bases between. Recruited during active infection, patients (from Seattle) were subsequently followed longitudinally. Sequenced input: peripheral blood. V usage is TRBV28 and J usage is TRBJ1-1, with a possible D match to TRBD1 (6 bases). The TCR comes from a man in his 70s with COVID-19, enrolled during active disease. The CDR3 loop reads CASSFKGGGNTEAFF. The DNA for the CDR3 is TGTGCCAGCAGTTTTAAAGGGGGGGGGAACACTGAAGCTTTCTTT.